The sequence of this T cell receptor (beta chain) was determined in a study of cytomegalovirus exposure and HLA in healthy donors. A multiplex PCR was run with 60 Vbeta primers and 13 Jbeta primers. Method: immunoSEQ multiplex PCR; TCRdb's copy keeps in-frame clones and lacks some. The table shows around 180,000 clones, with over 60% occurring only once. CDR1 SGDLS and CDR2 YYNGEE come from the germline V gene. The CDR3 has 13 residues. The V end lost 0 bases, the J end lost 6 bases, and 8 bases lay between the germline ends. This TCR was recovered from a girl aged 5 to 17 in good health and CMV-seronegative. The gene calls are TRBV9 and TRBJ2-3, with TRBD2 as a possible D gene (5 bases). The sample taken for sequencing was PBMCs. CDR3 residues: CASSVGPGDTQYF. The DNA of the CDR3 is TGTGCCAGCAGCGTAGGGCCGGGGGATACGCAGTATTTT.